The next 20 T cell receptor beta chains were all read from a single sample in a study of cytomegalovirus exposure and HLA in healthy donors. The PCR contained 60 Vbeta and 13 Jbeta primers. Clones were read by immunoSEQ multiplex PCR, and TCRdb kept only the in-frame ones, dropping some. The table shows approximately 100,000 clones, with under 80% occurring only once. Sequencing used PBMCs. The receptor source for this set is a woman younger than 35 in good health and CMV-seropositive.

The chain carries TRBV21-1 and TRBJ2-7; the table's D call, TRBD2, was not checked against the DNA. TRBV21-1 has pseudogene status. The CDR3 sequence is 15 residues long. CDR3 nucleotide sequence: TGTGCCAGCAGCAAAAAGTCGGTCACTACCTACGAGCAGTACTTC. Its translation is CASSKKSVTTYEQYF.

The J gene is TRBJ2-7, the V gene TRBV28; no definite D call. This CDR3 is built from 12 residues. V shed 3 bases and J shed 5 bases, with 8 bases lying between them. Germline V CDR1 and CDR2: MDHEN, SYDVKM. CDR3 loop: CASSLSSDEQYF. CDR3 DNA: TGTGCCAGCAGTTTGTCAAGCGACGAGCAGTACTTC.

The chain recombines TRBV7-9 with TRBJ2-3; the match to TRBD2 covers 9 bases. With V trimmed by 3 bases and J by 5 bases, 6 bases remained unmatched. Germline values: CDR1 SEHNR, CDR2 FQNEAQ (reference sequence). This CDR3 region has 15 residues. Here the CDR3 DNA reads TGTGCCAGCAGCTTCGTAGCGGGAGTAATAGATACGCAGTATTTT. Its protein is CASSFVAGVIDTQYF.

V usage is TRBV29-1 and J usage is TRBJ1-1; no firm D call. V lost 4 bases and J 3 bases, leaving 6 bases between the germline ends. CDR1 and CDR2 (germline): SQVTM, ANQGSEA. The CDR3 runs to 11 residues. CDR3 amino acids: CSVARYTEAFF. CDR3 in DNA: TGCAGCGTTGCTCGGTACACTGAAGCTTTCTTT.

This clone was observed a handful of times. This chain connects TRBV2 to TRBJ2-1; D uncertain. Trimming shortened V by 6 bases and J by 3 bases, and 3 bases separated the two germline ends. Germline CDR1 reads SNHLY; CDR2 reads FYNNEI. The CDR3 is 11 residues long. As DNA, the CDR3 is TGTGCCAGCAGCTACTACAATGAGCAGTTCTTC. This encodes CASSYYNEQFF.

The chain joins TRBV21-1 to TRBJ1-1; the table's D gene call, TRBD1, was not cross checked with the DNA. TRBV21-1 is tagged as a pseudogene. The CDR3 contains 17 residues. The CDR3 DNA is TGTGCCAGCAGCAAAGGTAGACAGGGCTCCATGAACACTGAAGCTTTCTTT. It yields the protein CASSKGRQGSMNTEAFF.

This clone was detected only a few times. This chain joins TRBV5-1 and TRBJ2-5; 7 nucleotides align to TRBD1. Germline V gene sequence: CDR1 SGHRS, CDR2 YFSETQ. CDR3 size: 14 residues. The trim removed 3 bases at V and 3 bases at J, leaving 5 bases unmatched. CDR3 protein: CASSSTGDEETQYF. CDR3 bases: TGCGCCAGCAGCTCAACAGGGGATGAAGAGACCCAGTACTTC.

The V call is TRBV4-3, the J call TRBJ2-1, with D maybe TRBD2 (6 bases). The germline CDR1 and CDR2 sequences are LGHNA and YSLEER. Trimming took off 0 bases at V and 2 bases at J, with 11 bases between the two ends. The CDR3 has 16 amino acids. CDR3 amino acids: CASSQDDGGPYNEQFF. In DNA form, the CDR3 reads TGCGCCAGCAGCCAAGATGACGGGGGACCCTACAATGAGCAGTTCTTC.

The table lists this clone with a count of one. The chain uses TRBV27 and TRBJ2-7; 7 bases map to TRBD2. J gave up 7 bases and V 5 bases, and 14 bases lay outside the gene matches. From germline, CDR1 is MNHEY and CDR2 SMNVEV (reference sequence). CDR3 length: 15 residues. CDR3 nucleotides: TGTGCCAGCAGTCCGCTGCGGACGGTCGGGGGGGAGCAGTACTTC. It translates to CASSPLRTVGGEQYF.

The sample holds one count of this clone. The gene calls are TRBV30 and TRBJ1-2, with D possibly matching TRBD1 (6 bases). V lost 4 bases and J lost 0, with 6 bases in between. Germline-derived CDR1 and CDR2 are GTSNPN and SVGIG (reference sequence). The CDR3 is made up of 12 amino acids. CDR3 residues: CAWKGANYGYTF. DNA of the CDR3: TGTGCCTGGAAGGGGGCTAACTATGGCTACACCTTC.

This chain joins TRBV7-2 and TRBJ2-4; TRBD2 matches 10 bases. The CDR3 totals 14 residues. Germline V gene lookup returns CDR1 SGHTA and CDR2 FQGNSA. V was pared by 4 bases and J by 8 bases, with 5 bases of the junction left unmatched. The DNA of the CDR3 is TGTGCCAGCAGCTCTAGCGGGGGTTCAGACATTCAGTACTTC. Its protein product is CASSSSGGSDIQYF.

This chain uses TRBV19 with TRBJ1-1; D gene ambiguous. Germline CDR1 reads LNHDA; CDR2 reads SQIVND (reference sequence). The CDR3 covers 15 residues. V shed 5 bases and J shed 1 base, with 14 bases lying between them. The CDR3 sequence: CASSAAGVTNTEAFF. DNA of the CDR3: TGTGCCAGTAGTGCCGCTGGAGTAACGAACACTGAAGCTTTCTTT.

Worth noting for this clone: The junction does not match germline at one end; this may be a read error. V usage is TRBV15 and J usage is TRBJ1-5; possibly TRBD1 for D (5 bases). Per germline, CDR1 LNHNV and CDR2 YYDKDF (reference sequence). The CDR3 is 17 amino acids. CDR3 sequence (DNA): TGTGCCACCAGCCCTCGGGGGACCCGAACTAGCAATCAGCCCCAGAATTTT. Translation: CATSPRGTRTSNQPQNF.

The chain recombines TRBV29-1 with TRBJ2-1; TRBD2 is a possible D gene (7 bases). CDR3 length: 14 residues. Trimming took 4 bases from V and 0 from J, leaving 10 bases between them. From germline, CDR1 is SQVTM and CDR2 ANQGSEA. DNA of the CDR3: TGCAGCGTTGTAGGGGGGGCCTCCTACAATGAGCAGTTCTTC. Amino acid sequence: CSVVGGASYNEQFF.

The genes are TRBV6-5 and TRBJ2-7; 10 bases match TRBD2. V shed 6 bases and J 0 bases; nucleotides not matched to a gene: 5. CDR1 and CDR2 from the germline V gene are MNHEY and SVGAGI. The CDR3 has 15 amino acids. The CDR3 region is CASSRGLADSYEQYF. The CDR3 coding sequence is TGTGCCAGCAGCCGCGGACTAGCGGACTCCTACGAGCAGTACTTC.

The chain recombines TRBV6-5 with TRBJ2-7, with TRBD2 identical over 10 bases. Germline values: CDR1 MNHEY, CDR2 SVGAGI. Unmatched junction bases numbered 1, after V lost 8 bases and J lost 3 bases. The CDR3 contains 12 residues. CDR3 sequence: CASGLADYEQYF. The CDR3, as DNA: TGTGCCAGCGGACTAGCGGACTACGAGCAGTACTTC.

J is TRBJ2-1 and V is TRBV2; TRBD2 is a possible D gene (6 bases). The CDR3 has 15 amino acids. With 5 bases removed from V and 3 bases from J, the gap between germline ends came to 14 bases. Per the germline V gene, CDR1 is SNHLY and CDR2 is FYNNEI. CDR3 DNA: TGTGCCAGCAGTAGTAGCGGCCCCCTCTACAATGAGCAGTTCTTC. Its protein product is CASSSSGPLYNEQFF.

This chain connects TRBV15 to TRBJ2-1, with 10 bases lining up with TRBD2. Germline CDR1 is LNHNV and CDR2 is YYDKDF (reference sequence). The CDR3 runs 15 residues. After removal of 7 bases from V and 2 bases from J, the junction contained 5 bases not matched to a gene. This CDR3 is CATTPSGSPYNEQFF. In DNA, the CDR3 is TGTGCCACCACCCCTAGCGGGAGTCCCTACAATGAGCAGTTCTTC.

This chain connects TRBV7-2 to TRBJ2-7; possible D gene TRBD2, 6 bases. Germline V gene sequence: CDR1 SGHTA, CDR2 FQGNSA. The CDR3 length is 16 residues. V was trimmed by 1 base and J by 5 bases, leaving 18 bases between them. The CDR3 DNA reads TGTGCCAGCAGCTTAGACTCGGGACTTCCCTGGGACGAGCAGTACTTC. This encodes CASSLDSGLPWDEQYF.

As to this clone: Other DNA sequences in this specimen translate into the identical CDR3. The genes are TRBV30 and TRBJ1-6; D ambiguous. Per germline, CDR1 GTSNPN and CDR2 SVGIG (reference sequence). V was cut by 0 bases and J by 5 bases, with 8 bases left in between. The CDR3 loop spans 14 amino acids. The CDR3 nucleotides are TGTGCCTGGAGTGTATCCGGGGATAATTCACCCCTCCACTTT. This sequence encodes CAWSVSGDNSPLHF.